The 5 T cell receptor beta chains given below trace back to one sample, sequenced in a study of T-cell reconstitution after alpha-beta-depleted transplantation in children. Unique molecular identifiers were used in preparing the TCRbeta library. Each CDR3 protein gets one entry after TCRdb re-called the PCR reads with MiXCR. The sample has more than 120,000 distinct CDR3 sequences, about 8.8% seen once. The input for sequencing was PBMCs, mostly from graft donor cells, taken 180 days after TCRalphabeta/CD19-depleted stem cell transplant. The receptor source for this set is a female patient aged 2-9 years who had a stem cell transplant for congenital amegakaryocytic thrombocytopenia, so the T cells may come from the graft donor.

The chain combines TRBV20-1 with TRBJ2-7; 7 positions match TRBD1. J lost 7 bases, V lost 5 bases, and 14 bases had no gene match. The CDR3 consists of 14 residues. The germline V gene encodes CDR1 DFQATT and CDR2 SNEGSKA (reference sequence). The CDR3 bases are TGCAGTGCTTGGACGAACAGGGGAAAAGATGAGCAGTACTTC. Translation: CSAWTNRGKDEQYF.

The chain recombines TRBV20-1 with TRBJ1-5, with D maybe TRBD1 (5 bases). Germline values: CDR1 DFQATT, CDR2 SNEGSKA (reference sequence). This CDR3 region has 13 residues. Trimming shortened V by 4 bases and J by 6 bases, and 13 bases separated the two germline ends. As DNA, the CDR3 is TGCAGTGCTATCAGACAGCGCCGTCAGCCCCAGCATTTT. This sequence encodes CSAIRQRRQPQHF.

This clonotype was observed many times. The rearrangement links TRBV5-6 to TRBJ2-1; maybe TRBD1 (6 bases). The CDR3 totals 20 residues. V lost 0 bases and J 4 bases, leaving 26 bases between the germline ends. Germline V gives CDR1 SGHDT, CDR2 YYEEEE. The CDR3 nucleotides read TGTGCCAGCAGCTTGGTGGGGGCGGGCGGCCCTGTTACCTTATACAATGAGCAGTTCTTC. Protein product: CASSLVGAGGPVTLYNEQFF.

This clonotype was picked up many times. The gene calls are TRBV12-3 or TRBV12-4 and TRBJ2-3; 7 bases are a match to TRBD1. V was pared by 7 bases and J by 1 base, with 5 bases of the junction left unmatched. This CDR3 region has 14 residues. The CDR3 sequence: CASTGGTGTDTQYF. The CDR3, as DNA: TGTGCCAGCACAGGGGGAACGGGCACAGATACGCAGTATTTT.

This clonotype has ten or more counts. The rearrangement joins TRBV29-1 to TRBJ2-3; a weak D match, TRBD2 (6 bases). This CDR3 has 13 residues. V was cut by 4 bases and J by 2 bases, with 10 bases left in between. Germline assignment: CDR1 SQVTM and CDR2 ANQGSEA. CDR3 region: CSVGRDSTDTQYF. The CDR3, as DNA: TGCAGCGTTGGACGGGACTCCACAGATACGCAGTATTTT.